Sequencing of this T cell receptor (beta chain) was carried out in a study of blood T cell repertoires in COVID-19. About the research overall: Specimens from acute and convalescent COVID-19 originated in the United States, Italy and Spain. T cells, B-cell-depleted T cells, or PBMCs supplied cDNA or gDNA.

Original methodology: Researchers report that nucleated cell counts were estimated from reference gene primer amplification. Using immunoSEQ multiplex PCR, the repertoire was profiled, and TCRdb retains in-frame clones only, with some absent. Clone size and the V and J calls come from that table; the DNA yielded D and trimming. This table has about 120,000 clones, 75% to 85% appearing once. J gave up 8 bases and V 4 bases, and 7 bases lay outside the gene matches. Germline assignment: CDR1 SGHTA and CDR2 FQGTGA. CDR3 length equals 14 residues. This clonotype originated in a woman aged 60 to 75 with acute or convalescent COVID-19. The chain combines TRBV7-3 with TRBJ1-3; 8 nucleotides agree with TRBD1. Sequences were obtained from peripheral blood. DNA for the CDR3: TGTGCCAGCAGCTCCGGACAGGGCCGGGACACCATATATTTT. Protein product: CASSSGQGRDTIYF.